What follows are 27 T cell receptor beta chains derived from one specimen sequenced in a study of blood T cell repertoires in COVID-19. Sequencing was performed with immunoSEQ multiplex PCR; in TCRdb, only in-frame clones are kept and a portion is missing. The sample shows under 350,000 clones, around 78% of them seen only once. The sequenced sample was peripheral blood. The receptors derive from a man between 60 and 75 years old who had recovered from COVID-19.

The chain carries TRBV11-3 and TRBJ2-2; 8 nucleotides align to TRBD2. The CDR3 spans 17 residues. Trimming cost V 2 bases and J 5 bases; bases outside gene matches: 10. The V gene's germline CDR1 is SGHNT and CDR2 YENEEA. The CDR3 sequence: CASSLIGRGLRTGELFF. The CDR3 nucleotides read TGTGCCAGCAGCTTAATCGGGAGGGGTCTAAGAACCGGGGAGCTGTTTTTT. Filled out from reference TRBV11-3 and TRBJ2-2, the complete variable domain reads EAGVVQSPRYKIIEKKQPVAFWCNPISGHNTLYWYLQNLGQGPELLIRYENEEAVDDSQLPKDRFSAERLKGVDSTLKIQPAELGDSAVYLCASSLIGRGLRTGELFFGEGSRLTVL.

The V gene is TRBV19, the J gene TRBJ2-6, with 7 nucleotides matching TRBD1. Germline V gives CDR1 LNHDA, CDR2 SQIVND (reference sequence). This CDR3 region has 15 residues. The J segment lost 2 bases and the V segment lost 9 bases, leaving 7 bases of the junction unmatched. The CDR3 nucleotides read TGTGCCAGCAGAGGACAGGAGGCTGGGGCCAACGTCCTGACTTTC. It specifies CASRGQEAGANVLTF.

This sequence joins TRBV6-1 and TRBJ2-7; D is unclear. The CDR3 covers 15 residues. Germline CDR1 and CDR2: MNHNS and SASEGT. The V and J ends lost 3 bases and 5 bases respectively, with 17 bases between them. CDR3 sequence: CASSDVVGSLDEQYF. CDR3 coding DNA: TGTGCCAGCAGTGATGTCGTCGGATCCCTAGACGAGCAGTACTTC.

The chain couples TRBV9 to TRBJ2-1; unclear D gene. Per the germline V gene, CDR1 is SGDLS and CDR2 is YYNGEE. The CDR3 is 15 residues long. The V and J ends lost 4 bases and 4 bases respectively, with 15 bases between them. CDR3 loop: CASSPGALGYNEQFF. The CDR3 nucleotides are TGTGCCAGCAGCCCCGGAGCCCTTGGTTACAATGAGCAGTTCTTC.

The chain combines TRBV28 with TRBJ2-7, with 8 bases aligning to TRBD1. The CDR3 spans 13 residues. The junction had 2 bases not matched to a gene; V was cut back by 5 bases and J by 2 bases. Per the germline V gene, CDR1 is MDHEN and CDR2 is SYDVKM. CDR3 amino acids: CASSKTGAYEQYF. The CDR3 bases are TGTGCCAGCAGTAAGACAGGGGCCTACGAGCAGTACTTC.

This chain links TRBV7-9 with TRBJ2-1; 7 bases map to TRBD2. J gave up 5 bases and V 5 bases, and 9 bases lay outside the gene matches. CDR3 length: 15 amino acids. Germline CDR1 and CDR2: SEHNR and FQNEAQ (reference sequence). In DNA form, the CDR3 reads TGTGCCAGCAGCCCCCCCGGGAGGACCAACAATGAGCAGTTCTTC. Translated, it gives CASSPPGRTNNEQFF.

The chain combines TRBV7-9 with TRBJ1-1; D is unclear. Germline loops: CDR1 SEHNR, CDR2 FQNEAQ (reference sequence). The V and J ends lost 5 bases and 8 bases respectively, with 12 bases between them. This CDR3 is built from 12 residues. CDR3 loop: CASSPREREAFF. CDR3 nucleotide sequence: TGTGCCAGCAGCCCGAGGGAGAGGGAAGCTTTCTTT.

This chain uses TRBV2 with TRBJ2-7; a possible D gene is TRBD2 (6 bases). V was cut by 10 bases and J by 13 bases, with 26 bases left in between. The CDR3 has 13 residues. In germline, CDR1 is SNHLY, CDR2 FYNNEI. The CDR3 DNA sequence: TGTGCCACCACGGAAGAGGAGGGACGGAGTATTTACTTC. Amino acid sequence: CATTEEEGRSIYF. The full variable domain, its missing parts supplied by reference TRBV2 and TRBJ2-7, is EPEVTQTPSHQVTQMGQEVILRCVPISNHLYFYWYRQILGQKVEFLVSFYNNEISEKSEIFDDQFSVERPDGSNFTLKIRSTKLEDSAMYFCATTEEEGRSIYFGPGTRLTVT.

CDR3 nucleotides: TGTGCCAGCAGCGTAGGATACAGGGGCAGGGGAACCGGGGAGCTGTTTTTT. This sequence encodes CASSVGYRGRGTGELFF. This chain links TRBV9 with TRBJ2-2; 7 bases fit TRBD1. CDR1 is SGDLS and CDR2 is YYNGEE in the germline V gene. V gave up 0 bases and J gave up 5 bases; unmatched junction bases: 10. The CDR3 is 17 residues long.

V and J are TRBV4-2 and TRBJ1-2; tentatively, D is TRBD1 (6 bases). Between the trimmed V and J ends, which lost 0 bases and 2 bases, there was a span of 10 bases. The CDR3 totals 15 residues. Germline CDR1 reads LGHNA; CDR2 reads YNFKEQ. DNA for the CDR3: TGTGCCAGCAGCCAAGAGGGGGCGGCGAACTATGGCTACACCTTC. Translated, it gives CASSQEGAANYGYTF.

The V call is TRBV5-1, the J call TRBJ2-7, with D possibly being TRBD2 (5 bases). The germline V and J ends were trimmed by 0 bases and 5 bases, with 21 bases remaining between them. The CDR3 covers 17 residues. Germline V lookup: CDR1 SGHRS, CDR2 YFSETQ. The CDR3 protein is CASSLDERSAAGDEQYF. CDR3 nucleotide sequence: TGCGCCAGCAGCTTGGATGAGCGGAGCGCTGCGGGCGACGAGCAGTACTTC.

J is TRBJ1-2 and V is TRBV10-3; TRBD1 matches at 8 bases. The germline V gene has CDR1 ENHRY and CDR2 SYGVKD. The V gene end was trimmed by 0 bases and the J gene end by 2 bases; junction bases not matched to a gene: 8. The CDR3 consists of 17 residues. The CDR3 loop reads CAISESVRRQGNYGYTF. The CDR3 DNA is TGTGCCATCAGTGAGTCGGTAAGGAGACAGGGGAACTATGGCTACACCTTC.

The rearrangement joins TRBV5-1 to TRBJ1-6; 10 nucleotides match TRBD1. This CDR3 has 18 residues. Germline lookup yields CDR1 SGHRS and CDR2 YFSETQ. Trimming took 4 bases from V and 0 from J; bases not matched to a gene: 7. The CDR3 protein is CASSLDRGRSSYNSPLHF. For the CDR3, the DNA is TGCGCCAGCAGCCTGGACAGGGGGAGAAGCTCCTATAATTCACCCCTCCACTTT. The full variable domain, with the rest looked up from reference TRBV5-1 and TRBJ1-6, is KAGVTQTPRYLIKTRGQQVTLSCSPISGHRSVSWYQQTPGQGLQFLFEYFSETQRNKGNFPGRFSGRQFSNSRSEMNVSTLELGDSALYLCASSLDRGRSSYNSPLHFGNGTRLTVT.

This clone was picked up one time. This chain links TRBV29-1 with TRBJ2-7; possibly TRBD2 for D (6 bases). The CDR3 has 12 residues. V was trimmed by 4 bases and J by 2 bases, leaving 9 bases between them. Per germline, CDR1 SQVTM and CDR2 ANQGSEA. The CDR3 region is CSVAPGAYEQYF. The CDR3 nucleotides are TGCAGCGTTGCCCCGGGGGCCTACGAGCAGTACTTC.

The V call is TRBV29-1, the J call TRBJ2-7, with 9 positions matching TRBD1. The V segment lost 4 bases and the J segment 1 base; nucleotides outside the gene matches: 2. Looked up from germline, CDR1 is SQVTM and CDR2 is ANQGSEA. CDR3 length: 13 residues. CDR3 nucleotide sequence: TGCAGCGTTGGGGGGACAGGGTCCTACGAGCAGTACTTC. Translation: CSVGGTGSYEQYF.

V is TRBV6-5 and J is TRBJ1-1; TRBD1 agrees at 7 bases. The CDR3 spans 14 residues. J gave up 5 bases and V 6 bases, and 9 bases lay outside the gene matches. Germline assignment: CDR1 MNHEY and CDR2 SVGAGI. The CDR3 region is CASRPTGERTEAFF. The CDR3 coding sequence is TGTGCCAGCAGACCAACAGGGGAGAGGACTGAAGCTTTCTTT.

The chain joins TRBV30 to TRBJ1-1, with D uncertain. The CDR3 is 14 residues long. Germline CDR1 reads GTSNPN; CDR2 reads SVGIG (reference sequence). V lost 5 bases and J 1 base, leaving 14 bases between the germline ends. CDR3 in amino acids: CAWQPRRGNTEAFF. In DNA, the CDR3 is TGTGCCTGGCAACCGCGTCGCGGGAACACTGAAGCTTTCTTT.

This clone was picked up a small number of times. The genes are TRBV3-1 (or the pseudogene TRBV3-2) and TRBJ2-7; no definite D call. CDR3 length equals 14 residues. Per germline, CDR1 LGHDT and CDR2 YNNKEL (reference sequence). Trimming shortened V by 0 bases and J by 0 bases, and 6 bases separated the two germline ends. The CDR3 is CASSQEGNSYEQYF. CDR3 in DNA: TGTGCCAGCAGCCAAGAGGGCAACTCCTACGAGCAGTACTTC.

This clone was detected only a few times. The V call is TRBV10-3, the J call TRBJ2-6; D unclear. Germline lookup yields CDR1 ENHRY and CDR2 SYGVKD. Trimming removed 10 bases from V and 0 bases from J, with 4 bases in between. This CDR3 has 12 amino acids. CDR3 region: CATYSGANVLTF. In nucleotides, the CDR3 is TGTGCCACTTACTCTGGGGCCAACGTCCTGACTTTC.

This clone was counted once. This sample includes further DNA sequences coding for the same CDR3. The chain combines TRBV7-2 with TRBJ1-5; tentatively, D is TRBD1 (6 bases). This CDR3 is built from 14 residues. Germline V gene lookup returns CDR1 SGHTA and CDR2 FQGNSA. Trimming left V 1 base short and J 2 bases short, with 6 bases between. Here the CDR3 DNA reads TGTGCCAGCAGCTTAGGACAGGGCAATCAGCCCCAGCATTTT. Protein product: CASSLGQGNQPQHF. Combining the CDR3 with reference TRBV7-2 and TRBJ1-5 gives the whole variable domain GAGVSQSPSNKVTEKGKDVELRCDPISGHTALYWYRQSLGQGLEFLIYFQGNSAPDKSGLPSDRFSAERTGGSVSTLTIQRTQQEDSAVYLCASSLGQGNQPQHFGDGTRLSIL.

The genes are TRBV5-1 and TRBJ2-3; D is perhaps TRBD2 (6 bases). Trimming removed 0 bases at V and 0 bases at J, with 20 bases between. CDR3 length equals 19 residues. The germline gives CDR1 SGHRS, CDR2 YFSETQ. The CDR3 protein is CASSLVVGGGPTSTDTQYF. CDR3 in DNA: TGCGCCAGCAGCTTGGTGGTCGGGGGTGGGCCTACTAGCACAGATACGCAGTATTTT.

J is TRBJ2-3 and V is TRBV7-6; TRBD1 aligns across 9 bases. The CDR3 has 16 residues. The V segment lost 3 bases and the J segment 1 base; nucleotides outside the gene matches: 5. Germline CDR1 SGHVS, CDR2 FNYEAQ. CDR3 nucleotides: TGTGCCAGCAGCTTCGCCCGGACAGGGGGCACAGATACGCAGTATTTT. Translated, it gives CASSFARTGGTDTQYF.

The chain joins TRBV10-2 to TRBJ2-5; possible D gene TRBD1, 7 bases. Per the germline V gene, CDR1 is WSHSY and CDR2 is SAAADI. Trimming stripped 2 bases from V and 7 bases from J, with 17 bases between. The CDR3 loop spans 15 amino acids. CDR3 protein: CASSEGTVKGGTQYF. The CDR3 DNA follows: TGCGCCAGCAGTGAGGGGACAGTCAAGGGGGGGACCCAGTACTTC.

The J gene is TRBJ2-1, the V gene TRBV5-1; D may be TRBD2 (6 bases). The CDR3 spans 13 residues. Trimming removed 4 bases at V and 13 bases at J, with 18 bases between. Germline assignment: CDR1 SGHRS and CDR2 YFSETQ. The CDR3 reads CASSASGARHQFF. The CDR3 nucleotides read TGCGCCAGCAGCGCGTCGGGAGCAAGGCATCAGTTCTTC.

The J gene is TRBJ1-6, the V gene TRBV9; D is unclear. This CDR3 is built from 16 residues. Germline assignment: CDR1 SGDLS and CDR2 YYNGEE. Trimming took off 4 bases at V and 0 bases at J, with 11 bases between the two ends. The CDR3 loop is CASSLSVPSYNSPLHF. CDR3 bases: TGTGCCAGCAGCTTATCCGTTCCCTCCTATAATTCACCCCTCCACTTT.

This rearrangement joins TRBV5-4 to TRBJ2-1; 12 bases are a match to TRBD2. CDR3 length: 16 amino acids. Germline-derived CDR1 and CDR2 are SGHNT and YYREEE (reference sequence). The V segment lost 3 bases and the J segment 5 bases; nucleotides outside the gene matches: 6. CDR3 loop: CASSSETSGRHNEQFF. The CDR3 nucleotides are TGTGCCAGCAGCTCGGAGACTAGCGGGAGACACAATGAGCAGTTCTTC.

The chain combines TRBV7-6 with TRBJ1-5, with 9 bases identical to TRBD1. Germline V gene data show CDR1 as SGHVS and CDR2 as FNYEAQ. Trimming removed 5 bases from V and 9 bases from J; junction bases left unmatched: 11. The CDR3 has 15 residues. The CDR3 region is CASSPGQGTHRPQHF. The CDR3 region has the DNA TGTGCCAGCAGCCCCGGACAGGGGACCCATCGGCCCCAGCATTTT.